Presented here are 3 T cell receptor beta chains from one specimen sequenced in a study of monozygotic twins with inflammatory bowel disease (dated by TCRdb to the late 2010s). The library was built by means of 5' RACE. For sequencing, an Illumina HiSeq 2500 was employed. TCRdb reprocessed the sequencing reads and holds a single record per CDR3 protein sequence, with no DNA. The record for this sample contains 350,000 to 500,000 distinct CDR3 sequences. More than 2% of the sample belongs to the ten largest clones. The sequenced sample consisted of blood. The receptor source for this set is a human donor with ulcerative colitis or Crohn's disease, or a healthy co-twin of an affected twin (not recorded which).

This chain connects TRBV4-1 to TRBJ2-2; the TCRdb call, TRBD2, lacks DNA for checking. Germline-derived CDR1 and CDR2 are MGHRA and YSYEKL. The CDR3 runs to 21 residues. The CDR3 region is CASSQAGSRYSGSTNTGELFF.

The chain employs TRBV5-1 and TRBJ2-2. There are 15 residues in the CDR3. Germline values: CDR1 SGHRS, CDR2 YFSETQ. The CDR3 region is CASSLAASNTGELFF.

This sequence joins TRBV28 and TRBJ2-6. The CDR3 extends over 15 amino acids. CDR1 is MDHEN and CDR2 is SYDVKM in the germline V gene. CDR3 protein: CASSFYFSGANVLTF.